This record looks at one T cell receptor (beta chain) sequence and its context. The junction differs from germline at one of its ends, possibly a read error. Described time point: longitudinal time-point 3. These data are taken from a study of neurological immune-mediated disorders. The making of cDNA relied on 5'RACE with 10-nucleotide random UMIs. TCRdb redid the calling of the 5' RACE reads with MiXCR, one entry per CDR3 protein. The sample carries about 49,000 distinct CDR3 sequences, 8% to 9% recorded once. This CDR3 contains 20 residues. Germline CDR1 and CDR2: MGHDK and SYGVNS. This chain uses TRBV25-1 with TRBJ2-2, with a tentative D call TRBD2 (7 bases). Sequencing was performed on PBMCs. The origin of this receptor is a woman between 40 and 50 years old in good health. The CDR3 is CASSDHPGLSGATNTGELFF. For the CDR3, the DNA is TGTGCCAGCAGTGACCACCCGGGACTATCGGGGGCCACGAACACCGGGGAGCTATTTTTT.